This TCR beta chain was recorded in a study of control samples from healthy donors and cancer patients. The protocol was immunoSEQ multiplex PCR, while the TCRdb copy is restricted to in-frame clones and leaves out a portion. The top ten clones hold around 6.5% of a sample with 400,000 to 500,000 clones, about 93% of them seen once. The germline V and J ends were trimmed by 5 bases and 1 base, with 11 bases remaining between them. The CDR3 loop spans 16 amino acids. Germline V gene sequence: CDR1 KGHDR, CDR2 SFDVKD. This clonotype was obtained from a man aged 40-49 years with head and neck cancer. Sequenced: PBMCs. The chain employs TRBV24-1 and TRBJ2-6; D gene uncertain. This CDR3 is CATSGIAGSGANVLTF. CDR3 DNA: TGTGCCACCAGTGGAATAGCTGGATCTGGGGCCAACGTCCTGACTTTC.